The 20 T cell receptor beta chains below come from one sample, sequenced in a study of technical replicates of blood from several donors. Assay: immunoSEQ multiplex PCR; the TCRdb copy retains only in-frame clones and omits some. The table has around 13,000 clones, more than 70% seen once. Sample: PBMCs. These receptors came from a human donor in good health.

With regard to this clone: The germline gene is not matched at one end of the junction; a read error may be the cause. The chain carries TRBV19 and TRBJ2-7; 12 bases match TRBD2. Germline V gene sequence: CDR1 LNHDA, CDR2 SQIVND (reference sequence). The CDR3 has 15 amino acids. CDR3 loop: CASSILLAGGYEQYF. The CDR3 coding sequence is TGTGCTAGTAGTATCCTCCTAGCGGGAGGGTACGAGCAGTACTTC.

V gene TRBV5-6 combines with J gene TRBJ2-5; D not certain. The J call may be in error: the DNA end matches TRBJ2-7 better. Germline V lookup: CDR1 SGHDT, CDR2 YYEEEE. The CDR3 consists of 13 residues. CDR3 sequence reads: CASSPTSSYEQYF. The CDR3 nucleotides are TGTGCCAGCAGCCCCACGAGCTCCTACGAGCAGTACTTC.

The chain combines TRBV6-1 with TRBJ2-5; 12 nucleotides match TRBD2. Unmatched junction bases numbered 2, after V lost 2 bases and J lost 4 bases. The CDR3 covers 15 residues. Germline lookup yields CDR1 MNHNS and CDR2 SASEGT. In nucleotides, the CDR3 is TGTGCCAGCAGTGAACTAGCGGGAGGGCCAGAGACCCAGTACTTC. It encodes CASSELAGGPETQYF.

This clone was recorded once. The chain carries TRBV5-1 and TRBJ2-3; 8 bases agree with TRBD2. The V gene end was trimmed by 8 bases and the J gene end by 4 bases; junction bases not matched to a gene: 9. CDR3 length equals 14 residues. Germline assignment: CDR1 SGHRS and CDR2 YFSETQ. This CDR3 is CASTLREDSDTQYF. Here the CDR3 DNA reads TGCGCCAGTACGTTGCGGGAGGATTCAGATACGCAGTATTTT.

This sequence joins TRBV5-1 and TRBJ2-3; 9 nucleotides align to TRBD2. Trimming removed 0 bases from V and 3 bases from J; junction bases left unmatched: 2. This CDR3 region has 15 residues. Germline-derived CDR1 and CDR2 are SGHRS and YFSETQ. CDR3 nucleotides: TGCGCCAGCAGCTTGGATCTAGCGGGAACAGATACGCAGTATTTT. Translated: CASSLDLAGTDTQYF.

V gene TRBV7-8 combines with J gene TRBJ2-1; 9 bases match TRBD2. Germline V gives CDR1 SGHVS, CDR2 FQNEAQ. The CDR3 extends over 16 amino acids. J gave up 7 bases and V 0 bases, and 7 bases lay outside the gene matches. In DNA form, the CDR3 reads TGTGCCAGCAGCTTAGCGGTTGCGGGAGGGCCTAATGAGCAGTTCTTC. Amino acids: CASSLAVAGGPNEQFF.

The J gene is TRBJ2-7, the V gene TRBV30; TRBD1 agrees at 8 bases. Trimming took 2 bases from V and 3 from J; bases not matched to a gene: 6. CDR3 length: 14 residues. Germline assignment: CDR1 GTSNPN and CDR2 SVGIG (reference sequence). The CDR3 coding sequence is TGTGCCTGGAGTTTCACTACAGGGGGCTACGAGCAGTACTTC. This translates into CAWSFTTGGYEQYF.

The rearrangement links TRBV2 to TRBJ1-1; D might be TRBD1 (6 bases). CDR3 length equals 13 residues. The germline CDR1 and CDR2 sequences are SNHLY and FYNNEI. V was pared by 6 bases and J by 0 bases, with 8 bases between. The CDR3 DNA sequence: TGTGCCAGCAGGGACAGACTGAACACTGAAGCTTTCTTT. Protein: CASRDRLNTEAFF.

This chain uses TRBV6-6 with TRBJ1-4, with 8 bases that match TRBD1. V dropped 2 bases and J dropped 10; count of bases not matched to a gene: 12. CDR3 length equals 16 residues. CDR1 and CDR2 (germline): MNHNY, SVGAGI (reference sequence). CDR3: CASSYARTGISAKLFF. CDR3 nucleotide sequence: TGTGCCAGCAGTTACGCGAGGACAGGGATTTCTGCAAAACTGTTTTTT.

This clone was recorded a few times. The chain links TRBV19 to TRBJ1-1; a possible D gene is TRBD1 (6 bases). Germline V CDR1 and CDR2: LNHDA, SQIVND (reference sequence). Trimming pared 5 bases from V and 1 base from J, leaving 11 bases between. The CDR3 sequence is 14 residues long. The CDR3 nucleotides read TGTGCCAGTAGTCTCGTACAGGGGAACACTGAAGCTTTCTTT. Translating gives CASSLVQGNTEAFF.

In this sample, this clone turned up once. V is TRBV6-6 and J is TRBJ1-1; TRBD1 matches 8 bases. The CDR3 length is 14 residues. The ends lost 8 bases at V and 7 bases at J; junction bases unmatched: 12. Per germline, CDR1 MNHNY and CDR2 SVGAGI (reference sequence). In DNA, the CDR3 is TGTGCCAGCGCGCAAGCAGGGGGCGGAGTTGAAGCTTTCTTT. Encoded protein: CASAQAGGGVEAFF.

The V gene is TRBV11-2, the J gene TRBJ2-2, with 7 bases identical to TRBD2. The J segment lost 7 bases and the V segment lost 1 base, leaving 6 bases of the junction unmatched. Germline V gene sequence: CDR1 SGHAT, CDR2 FQNNGV. This CDR3 region has 15 residues. CDR3 sequence reads: CASSLAGRIGGELFF. Written as DNA, the CDR3 is TGTGCCAGCAGCTTAGCCGGGAGGATAGGCGGGGAGCTGTTTTTT.

The chain recombines TRBV15 with TRBJ2-5; 12 bases agree with TRBD2. The CDR3 length is 18 residues. V shed 0 bases and J 5 bases; nucleotides not matched to a gene: 10. CDR1 LNHNV and CDR2 YYDKDF come from the germline V gene (reference sequence). The CDR3 spells CATSRELAGGRFRETQYF. The CDR3 region has the DNA TGTGCCACCAGCAGAGAGCTAGCGGGAGGGCGATTTCGGGAGACCCAGTACTTC. Filled out from reference TRBV15 and TRBJ2-5, the complete variable domain reads DAMVIQNPRYQVTQFGKPVTLSCSQTLNHNVMYWYQQKSSQAPKLLFHYYDKDFNNEADTPDNFQSRRPNTSFCFLDIRSPGLGDTAMYLCATSRELAGGRFRETQYFGPGTRLLVL.

V gene TRBV30 combines with J gene TRBJ2-5, with D perhaps TRBD2 (6 bases). This CDR3 has 15 residues. Germline V gene lookup returns CDR1 GTSNPN and CDR2 SVGIG (reference sequence). Trimming stripped 3 bases from V and 5 bases from J, with 19 bases between. The CDR3 here is CAWRPGRGVRETQYF. In DNA form, the CDR3 reads TGTGCCTGGAGACCTGGACGCGGGGTCCGGGAGACCCAGTACTTC.

The chain uses TRBV19 and TRBJ1-3; tentative D call: TRBD1 (6 bases). V dropped 7 bases and J dropped 0 bases, with 10 bases sitting between them. CDR1 is LNHDA, CDR2 SQIVND, per germline (reference sequence). There are 14 residues in the CDR3. The CDR3, as DNA: TGTGCCAGTACCCCACAGGGCTCTGGAAACACCATATATTTT. It translates to CASTPQGSGNTIYF.

This clone has a handful of counts. This chain links TRBV18 with TRBJ2-1; D gene ambiguous. Germline CDR1 KGHSH, CDR2 LQKENI. V was shortened by 0 bases and J by 11 bases, with 14 bases between the two germline ends. The CDR3 sequence is 14 residues long. This CDR3 is CASSPPLPETQQFF. CDR3 coding DNA: TGTGCCAGCTCACCACCCCTACCCGAGACACAGCAGTTCTTC.

The rearrangement joins TRBV9 to TRBJ2-1; possibly TRBD1 for D (6 bases). Germline V gene lookup returns CDR1 SGDLS and CDR2 YYNGEE. V lost 0 bases and J 4 bases, leaving 11 bases between the germline ends. There are 15 residues in the CDR3. CDR3 coding DNA: TGTGCCAGCAGCGTAGGCAGGGGACCGTACAATGAGCAGTTCTTC. Encoded protein: CASSVGRGPYNEQFF.

This sequence joins TRBV6-6 and TRBJ2-6, with D tentatively TRBD2 (5 bases). Trimming stripped 5 bases from V and 0 bases from J, with 11 bases between. The germline V gene encodes CDR1 MNHNY and CDR2 SVGAGI (reference sequence). The CDR3 totals 16 residues. CDR3 protein: CASSPGGSSGANVLTF. The CDR3 DNA is TGTGCCAGCAGTCCAGGAGGTTCCTCTGGGGCCAACGTCCTGACTTTC.

The V gene is TRBV9, the J gene TRBJ2-3; 14 bases map to TRBD2. V was pared by 0 bases and J by 4 bases, with 1 base of the junction left unmatched. The CDR3 contains 16 residues. CDR1 is SGDLS, CDR2 YYNGEE, per germline. In DNA form, the CDR3 reads TGTGCCAGCAGCGTAGAGACTAGCGGGAGGGCAGATACGCAGTATTTT. This translates into CASSVETSGRADTQYF.

The chain couples TRBV5-1 to TRBJ2-2; 7 bases agree with TRBD1. Germline CDR1 reads SGHRS; CDR2 reads YFSETQ. V lost 1 base and J lost 4; bases outside the gene matches: 1. This CDR3 contains 14 residues. The CDR3: CASSLSGGTGELFF. Written as DNA, the CDR3 is TGCGCCAGCAGCTTGTCAGGGGGCACCGGGGAGCTGTTTTTT.